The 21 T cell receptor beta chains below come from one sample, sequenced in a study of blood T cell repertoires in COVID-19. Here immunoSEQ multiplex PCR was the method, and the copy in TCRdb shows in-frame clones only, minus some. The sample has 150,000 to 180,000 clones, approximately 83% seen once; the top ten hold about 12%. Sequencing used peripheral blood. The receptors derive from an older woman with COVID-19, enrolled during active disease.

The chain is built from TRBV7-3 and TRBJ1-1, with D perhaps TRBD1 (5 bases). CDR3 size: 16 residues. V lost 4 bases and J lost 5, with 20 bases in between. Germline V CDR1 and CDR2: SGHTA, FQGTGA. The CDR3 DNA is TGTGCCAGCAGCTCCGGGGGGAGGGATCTTGGGACTGAAGCTTTCTTT. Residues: CASSSGGRDLGTEAFF.

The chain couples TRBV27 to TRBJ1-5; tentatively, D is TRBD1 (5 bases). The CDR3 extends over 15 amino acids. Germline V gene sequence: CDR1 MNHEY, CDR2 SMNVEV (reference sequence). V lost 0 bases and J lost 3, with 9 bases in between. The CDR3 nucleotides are TGTGCCAGCAGTTTATCGGGACTGAACAATCAGCCCCAGCATTTT. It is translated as CASSLSGLNNQPQHF.

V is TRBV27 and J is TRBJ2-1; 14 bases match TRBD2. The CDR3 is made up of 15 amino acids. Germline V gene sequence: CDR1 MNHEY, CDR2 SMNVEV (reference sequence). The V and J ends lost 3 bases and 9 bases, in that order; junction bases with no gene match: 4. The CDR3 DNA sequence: TGTGCCAGCAGTTTGGGACTAGCGGGAGTCGGTGAGCAGTTCTTC. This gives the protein CASSLGLAGVGEQFF.

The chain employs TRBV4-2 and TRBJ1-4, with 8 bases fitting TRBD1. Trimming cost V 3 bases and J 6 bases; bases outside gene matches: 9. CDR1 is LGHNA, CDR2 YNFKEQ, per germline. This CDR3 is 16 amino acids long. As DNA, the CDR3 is TGTGCCAGCAGCCACTCTCAGGGGGCGCCAGATGAAAAACTGTTTTTT. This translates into CASSHSQGAPDEKLFF.

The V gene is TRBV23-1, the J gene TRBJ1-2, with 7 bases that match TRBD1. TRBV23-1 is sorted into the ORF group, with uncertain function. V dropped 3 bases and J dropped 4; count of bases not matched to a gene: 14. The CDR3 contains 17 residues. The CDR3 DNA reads TGCGCCAGCAGTCACCCCCTCGGACAGGCTGGGAGCTATGGCTACACCTTC. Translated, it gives CASSHPLGQAGSYGYTF.

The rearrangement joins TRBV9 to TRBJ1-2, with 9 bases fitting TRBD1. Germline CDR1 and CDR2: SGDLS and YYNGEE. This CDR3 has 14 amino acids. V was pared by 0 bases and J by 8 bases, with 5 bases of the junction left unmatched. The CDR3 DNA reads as TGTGCCAGCAGCGTAGGGACAGGGGTCGGCGGCTACACCTTC. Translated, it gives CASSVGTGVGGYTF.

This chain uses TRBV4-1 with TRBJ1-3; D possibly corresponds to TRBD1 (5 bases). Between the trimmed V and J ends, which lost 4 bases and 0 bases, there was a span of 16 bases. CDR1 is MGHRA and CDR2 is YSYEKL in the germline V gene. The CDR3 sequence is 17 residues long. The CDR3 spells CASSPRQQAFSGNTIYF. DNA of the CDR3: TGCGCCAGCAGCCCGAGACAGCAAGCTTTCTCTGGAAACACCATATATTTT.

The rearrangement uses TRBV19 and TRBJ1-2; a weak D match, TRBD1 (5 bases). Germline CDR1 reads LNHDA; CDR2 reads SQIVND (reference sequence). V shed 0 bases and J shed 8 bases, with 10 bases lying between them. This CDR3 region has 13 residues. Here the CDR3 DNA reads TGTGCCAGTAGTATAGACAGGGTAGGAGGCTACACCTTC. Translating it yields CASSIDRVGGYTF.

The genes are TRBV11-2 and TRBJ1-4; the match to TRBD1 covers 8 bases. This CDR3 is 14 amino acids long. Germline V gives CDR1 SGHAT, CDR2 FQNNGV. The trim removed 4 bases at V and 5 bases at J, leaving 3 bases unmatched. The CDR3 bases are TGTGCCAGCAGCTCTGGACAGGGAAATGAAAAACTGTTTTTT. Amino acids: CASSSGQGNEKLFF.

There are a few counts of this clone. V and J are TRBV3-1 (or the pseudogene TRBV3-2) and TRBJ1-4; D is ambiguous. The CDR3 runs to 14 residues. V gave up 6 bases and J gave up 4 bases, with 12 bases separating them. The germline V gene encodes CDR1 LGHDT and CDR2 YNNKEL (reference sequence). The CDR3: CASRLSGYNEKLFF. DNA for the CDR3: TGTGCCAGCAGGCTGTCGGGTTATAATGAAAAACTGTTTTTT.

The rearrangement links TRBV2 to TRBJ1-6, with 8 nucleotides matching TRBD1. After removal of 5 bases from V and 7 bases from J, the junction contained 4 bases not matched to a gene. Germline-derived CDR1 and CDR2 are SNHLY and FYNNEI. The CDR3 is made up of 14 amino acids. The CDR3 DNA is TGTGCCAGCAGTATGGACAGGGCCAATTCACCCCTCCACTTT. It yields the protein CASSMDRANSPLHF.

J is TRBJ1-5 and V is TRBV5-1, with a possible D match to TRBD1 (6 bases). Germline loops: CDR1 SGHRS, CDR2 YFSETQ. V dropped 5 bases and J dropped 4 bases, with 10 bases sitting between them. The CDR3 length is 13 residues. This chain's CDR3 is CASRDSYNQPQHF. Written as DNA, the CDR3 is TGCGCCAGCAGGGACAGCTATAATCAGCCCCAGCATTTT.

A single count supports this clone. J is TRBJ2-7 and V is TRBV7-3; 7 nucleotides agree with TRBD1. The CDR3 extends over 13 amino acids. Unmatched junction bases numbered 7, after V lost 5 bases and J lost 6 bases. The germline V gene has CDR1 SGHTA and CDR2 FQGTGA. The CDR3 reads CASSPRTGTEQYF. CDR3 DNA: TGTGCCAGCAGCCCCCGGACAGGAACCGAGCAGTACTTC.

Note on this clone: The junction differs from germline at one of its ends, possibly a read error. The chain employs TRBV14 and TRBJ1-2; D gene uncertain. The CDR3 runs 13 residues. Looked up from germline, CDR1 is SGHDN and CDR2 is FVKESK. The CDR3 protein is CASSQQTNHGYTF. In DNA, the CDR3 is TGTGCCAGCAGCCAACAAACTAACCATGGCTACACCTTC.

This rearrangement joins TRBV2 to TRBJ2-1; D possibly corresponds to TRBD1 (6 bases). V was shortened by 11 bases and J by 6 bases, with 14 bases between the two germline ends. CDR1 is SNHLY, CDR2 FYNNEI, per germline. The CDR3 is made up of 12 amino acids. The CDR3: CAGSGQINEQFF. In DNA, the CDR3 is TGTGCCGGTTCTGGACAGATCAATGAGCAGTTCTTC.

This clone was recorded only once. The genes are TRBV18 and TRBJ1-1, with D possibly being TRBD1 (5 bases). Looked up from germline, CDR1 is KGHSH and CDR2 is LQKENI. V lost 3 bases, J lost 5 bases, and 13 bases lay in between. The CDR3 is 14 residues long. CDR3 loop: CASSPPEGRTEAFF. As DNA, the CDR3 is TGTGCCAGCTCACCCCCAGAGGGGAGGACTGAAGCTTTCTTT.

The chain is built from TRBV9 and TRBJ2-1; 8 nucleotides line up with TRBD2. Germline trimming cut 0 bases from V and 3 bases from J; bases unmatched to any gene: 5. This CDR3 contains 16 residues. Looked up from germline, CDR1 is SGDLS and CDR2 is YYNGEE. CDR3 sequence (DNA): TGTGCCAGCAGCGTAGGGGCGCGGGGGGACTACAATGAGCAGTTCTTC. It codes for CASSVGARGDYNEQFF. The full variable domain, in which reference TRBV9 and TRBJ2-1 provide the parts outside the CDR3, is DSGVTQTPKHLITATGQRVTLRCSPRSGDLSVYWYQQSLDQGLQFLIQYYNGEERAKGNILERFSAQQFPDLHSELNLSSLELGDSALYFCASSVGARGDYNEQFFGPGTRLTVL.

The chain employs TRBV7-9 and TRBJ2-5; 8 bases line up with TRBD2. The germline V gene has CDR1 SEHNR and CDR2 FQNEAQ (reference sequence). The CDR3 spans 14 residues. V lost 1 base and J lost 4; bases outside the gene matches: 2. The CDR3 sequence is CASSLGLAGETQYF. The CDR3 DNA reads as TGTGCCAGCAGCTTAGGGCTAGCGGGAGAGACCCAGTACTTC.

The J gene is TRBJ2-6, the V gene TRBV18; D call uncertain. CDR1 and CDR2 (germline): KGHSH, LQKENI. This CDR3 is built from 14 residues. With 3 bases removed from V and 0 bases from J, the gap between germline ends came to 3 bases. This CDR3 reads CASSPSSGANVLTF. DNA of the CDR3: TGTGCCAGCTCACCCAGCTCTGGGGCCAACGTCCTGACTTTC.

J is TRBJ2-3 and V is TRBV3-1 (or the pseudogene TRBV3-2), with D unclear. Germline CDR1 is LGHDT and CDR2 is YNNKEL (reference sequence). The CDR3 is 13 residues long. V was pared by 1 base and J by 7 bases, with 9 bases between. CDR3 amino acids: CASSQASSNTQYF. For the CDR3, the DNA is TGTGCCAGCAGCCAAGCCTCTAGTAATACGCAGTATTTT.

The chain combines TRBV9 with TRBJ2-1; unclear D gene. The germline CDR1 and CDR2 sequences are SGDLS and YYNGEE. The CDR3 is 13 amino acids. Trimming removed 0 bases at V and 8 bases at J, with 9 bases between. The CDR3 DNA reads TGTGCCAGCAGCGTAGAGCTCTCGGATGAGCAGTTCTTC. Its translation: CASSVELSDEQFF.